This is a list of T cell receptor beta chains from one sample in a study of shared clonotypes between healthy human individuals. Libraries were prepared by immunoSEQ multiplex PCR; TCRdb keeps only in-frame clonotypes and omits some of them. The profile covers roughly 1 million clones, with about 75% appearing a single time and roughly 1.4% taken by the ten largest. The material sequenced was memory CD4+ T cells sorted from blood. The receptors originated from a man between 18 and 29 years old in good health. Each CDR3 is given without its conserved first and last residue.

TRBV6-6,TRBJ1-6,ASRGNHNSPLH
TRBV28,TRBJ2-2,ASSFGRDTGELF
TRBV11-3,TRBJ2-2,ASSLGEQANTGELF
TRBV6-1,TRBJ2-7,ASSEAYEQY
TRBV29-1,TRBJ2-2,SVYGQGDTGELF
TRBV30,TRBJ1-1,AWSVPGGQNTEAF
TRBV10-2,TRBJ2-7,ASKQGRTYEQY
TRBV30,TRBJ1-2,AWRNRGQGVGGYT
TRBV2,TRBJ1-2,ASRTPGGPNYGYT
TRBV28,TRBJ1-3,ASSLLGNTIY
TRBV30,TRBJ1-3,AWSRTGLSGNTIY
TRBV6-6,TRBJ1-1,ASSYYRDTEAF
TRBV5-4,TRBJ2-1,ASSNKGPLVGYNEQF
TRBV28,TRBJ2-7,ASSWTSGGTYEQY
TRBV10-3,TRBJ2-5,AISETQGQETQY
TRBV4-2,TRBJ2-2,ASSQDSTGELF
TRBV20-1,TRBJ1-5,SVSTLQPQH
TRBV30,TRBJ2-7,AWTPRGQPYEQY
TRBV7-2,TRBJ2-1,ASSPPGDEQF
TRBV15,TRBJ2-3,ATSRDGASGWVADTQY
TRBV5-1,TRBJ2-1,ASLRDPFYNEQF
TRBV5-1,TRBJ2-3,ASSLGTTDTQY
TRBV6-7,TRBJ2-3,ASSYSNYAPASGSSDTQY
TRBV6-5,TRBJ2-7,ASSYSPGGYEQY
TRBV5-1,TRBJ2-1,ASSFGSATGNEQF
TRBV7-2,TRBJ1-1,ASSLETGRGYTEAF
TRBV7-9,TRBJ2-5,ASSPTASGRAETQY
TRBV28,TRBJ1-5,ASSTAGLSNQPQH
TRBV27,TRBJ2-1,ASSPLGVGEQF
TRBV2,TRBJ2-1,ASSLTSGRDEQF
TRBV10-2,TRBJ2-7,ASSESGRFPMRQGELYEQY
TRBV7-3,TRBJ2-2,ASSALGGLNTGELF
TRBV27,TRBJ2-7,ASSYRRGRNYEQY
TRBV14,TRBJ1-1,ASSQLDRLAEAF
TRBV6-4,TRBJ1-6,ASSDRGQPKSPLH
TRBV2,TRBJ2-7,ASSARDEQY
TRBV6-6,TRBJ2-3,ASSYKRATDTQY
TRBV7-8,TRBJ1-3,ASSTDRGLYGNTIY
TRBV27,TRBJ1-1,ASSLSLNTEAF
TRBV7-2,TRBJ2-7,ASSARSGRGYEQY
TRBV5-1,TRBJ2-3,ASSLSSGEDTQY
TRBV5-1,TRBJ2-6,ASSPGQKSGANVLT
TRBV2,TRBJ1-1,ASRTGANMVEAF
TRBV27,TRBJ2-1,ASTLSGRGDEQF
TRBV5-4,TRBJ2-1,ASSSGGGNSYNEQF
TRBV19,TRBJ1-3,ASIDNSGNTIY
TRBV6-1,TRBJ2-3,ASSRTVYTDTQY
TRBV28,TRBJ2-1,ASSKQGNEQF
TRBV7-8,TRBJ1-1,ASSLAIGQGRPEAF
TRBV10-3,TRBJ2-3,AISSRDISTDTQY
TRBV7-8,TRBJ2-1,ASSLEGSSYNEQF
TRBV30,TRBJ1-2,AWSVGQTFQGYT
TRBV10-2,TRBJ2-7,ASSERGGVTYEQY
TRBV10-3,TRBJ1-2,AISGQQSSYGYT